This section outlines one T cell receptor beta chain sequence together with its context. The sample originates from a study of blood T cell repertoires in COVID-19. In assigning cohorts, the study relied on participant-reported clinical history. Trimming stripped 6 bases from V and 2 bases from J, with 16 bases between. From germline, CDR1 is MNHEY and CDR2 SMNVEV (reference sequence). This CDR3 has 16 residues. The table came from immunoSEQ multiplex PCR; TCRdb's copy has only in-frame clones and leaves some out. The table records 200,000 to 300,000 clones, 86% of them present only once. This chain joins TRBV27 and TRBJ2-2, with a possible D match to TRBD1 (6 bases). The sequence was collected from a middle-aged woman with acute COVID-19. Sequenced sample: PBMCs or T cells enriched from blood (not recorded which). The CDR3 DNA reads as TGTGCCAGCAGGGACGCCGGGACACAAAACACCGGGGAGCTGTTTTTT. Residues: CASRDAGTQNTGELFF.